The 10 T cell receptor beta chains below were found in one sample sequenced in a study of blood T cell repertoires in COVID-19. This table comes from immunoSEQ multiplex PCR, and its TCRdb copy is limited to in-frame clones, with some not included. The profile shows over 130,000 clones, roughly 80% of them singletons. Sample: peripheral blood. The source of these receptors is a woman older than 75 with acute or convalescent COVID-19.

This clone was detected only a few times. V gene TRBV7-9 combines with J gene TRBJ2-7; D call uncertain. This CDR3 contains 11 residues. CDR1 and CDR2 (germline): SEHNR, FQNEAQ (reference sequence). With 2 bases removed from V and 5 bases from J, the gap between germline ends came to 4 bases. The CDR3 loop reads CASSLTNEQYF. The CDR3 DNA reads TGTGCCAGCAGCTTAACTAACGAGCAGTACTTC. Drawing the rest from reference TRBV7-9 and TRBJ2-7, the complete variable domain is DTGVSQNPRHKITKRGQNVTFRCDPISEHNRLYWYRQTLGQGPEFLTYFQNEAQLEKSRLLSDRFSAERPKGSFSTLEIQRTEQGDSAMYLCASSLTNEQYFGPGTRLTVT.

The chain carries TRBV5-1 and TRBJ1-4, with 7 bases identical to TRBD1. J lost 3 bases, V lost 4 bases, and 9 bases had no gene match. Germline V gives CDR1 SGHRS, CDR2 YFSETQ. The CDR3 runs to 16 residues. For the CDR3, the DNA is TGCGCCAGCAGCCCCAGACAGGGCGGGTCTAATGAAAAACTGTTTTTT. Translation gives CASSPRQGGSNEKLFF. Filled out from reference TRBV5-1 and TRBJ1-4, the complete variable domain reads KAGVTQTPRYLIKTRGQQVTLSCSPISGHRSVSWYQQTPGQGLQFLFEYFSETQRNKGNFPGRFSGRQFSNSRSEMNVSTLELGDSALYLCASSPRQGGSNEKLFFGSGTQLSVL.

This clone was seen once. This sequence joins TRBV5-1 and TRBJ1-2; TRBD1 is a possible D gene (6 bases). The CDR3 runs to 15 residues. CDR1 is SGHRS, CDR2 YFSETQ, per germline. The ends were cut back, 4 bases at V and 5 bases at J, with 18 bases in the middle. The CDR3 DNA sequence: TGCGCCAGCAGCGCGGGTTTGATGCAGGGGTATGGCTACACCTTC. Residues: CASSAGLMQGYGYTF.

V gene TRBV5-1 combines with J gene TRBJ2-2, with 13 bases fitting TRBD2. Germline V CDR1 and CDR2: SGHRS, YFSETQ. With 4 bases clipped from V and 0 bases from J, the junction kept 3 bases outside the gene matches. CDR3 length: 17 amino acids. The CDR3 region has the DNA TGCGCCAGCAGCACGGGACTAGCGGGGCCGAACACCGGGGAGCTGTTTTTT. Translating gives CASSTGLAGPNTGELFF.

For this clone: An end of the junction differs from the germline gene, which may be a read error. The chain employs TRBV3-1 (or the pseudogene TRBV3-2) and TRBJ2-2; D ambiguous. The CDR3 covers 16 residues. Germline CDR1 is LGHDT and CDR2 is YNNKEL (reference sequence). CDR3 DNA sequence: TGTGCCAGCAGCCAATCGTGGCGGCATAACACCAGGGAGCTGTTTTTT. It translates to CASSQSWRHNTRELFF.

The chain recombines TRBV19 with TRBJ2-3; D is perhaps TRBD2 (6 bases). The germline gives CDR1 LNHDA, CDR2 SQIVND (reference sequence). Deletions cut 3 bases from V and 2 bases from J, with 15 bases between. CDR3 length: 16 residues. DNA of the CDR3: TGTGCCAGTAGTATGGCGGGGCAGCTCTACACAGATACGCAGTATTTT. It yields the protein CASSMAGQLYTDTQYF.

V and J are TRBV20-1 and TRBJ2-1; D is ambiguous. Germline CDR1 is DFQATT and CDR2 is SNEGSKA (reference sequence). V was cut by 3 bases and J by 7 bases, with 13 bases left in between. The CDR3 is 13 amino acids. DNA for the CDR3: TGCAGTGCTAGTGAGTCCACCGCGAATGAGCAGTTCTTC. This translates into CSASESTANEQFF.

This chain joins TRBV6-5 and TRBJ1-6; D unresolved. CDR3 length: 13 amino acids. Trimming took 0 bases from V and 10 from J, leaving 7 bases between them. The V gene's germline CDR1 is MNHEY and CDR2 SVGAGI. In DNA, the CDR3 is TGTGCCAGCAGTTACTCGGGTAGCTCACCCCTCCACTTT. Translation gives CASSYSGSSPLHF.

The sample holds one count of this clone. The chain uses TRBV2 and TRBJ1-5; 7 bases line up with TRBD1. CDR1 is SNHLY, CDR2 FYNNEI, per germline. The CDR3 contains 13 residues. Trimming at V came to 4 bases and at J to 4 bases, leaving 1 base not matched to a gene. The CDR3, as DNA: TGTGCCAGCAGTGCGACAGGGAATCAGCCCCAGCATTTT. Residues: CASSATGNQPQHF. The entire variable domain, with the rest obtained from reference TRBV2 and TRBJ1-5, is as follows: EPEVTQTPSHQVTQMGQEVILRCVPISNHLYFYWYRQILGQKVEFLVSFYNNEISEKSEIFDDQFSVERPDGSNFTLKIRSTKLEDSAMYFCASSATGNQPQHFGDGTRLSIL.

The genes are TRBV19 and TRBJ1-5; maybe TRBD1 (6 bases). Germline V gene sequence: CDR1 LNHDA, CDR2 SQIVND (reference sequence). The length of the CDR3 is 15 residues. Trimming removed 4 bases at V and 1 base at J, with 11 bases between. The CDR3 region has the DNA TGTGCCAGTAGTACAGTACAGGGAAGCAATCAGCCCCAGCATTTT. As protein: CASSTVQGSNQPQHF.